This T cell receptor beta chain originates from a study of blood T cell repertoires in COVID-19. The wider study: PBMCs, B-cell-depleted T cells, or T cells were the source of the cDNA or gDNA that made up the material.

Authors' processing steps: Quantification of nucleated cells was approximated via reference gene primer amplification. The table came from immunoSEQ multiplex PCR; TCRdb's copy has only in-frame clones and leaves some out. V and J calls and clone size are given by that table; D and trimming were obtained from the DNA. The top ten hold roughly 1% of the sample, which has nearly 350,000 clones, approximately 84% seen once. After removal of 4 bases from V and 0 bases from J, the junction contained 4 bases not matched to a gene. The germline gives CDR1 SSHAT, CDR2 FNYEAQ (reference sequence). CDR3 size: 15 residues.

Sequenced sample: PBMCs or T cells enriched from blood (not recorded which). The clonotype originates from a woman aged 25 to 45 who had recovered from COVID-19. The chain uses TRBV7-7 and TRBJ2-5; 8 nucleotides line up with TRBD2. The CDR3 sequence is CASSSGGPYQETQYF. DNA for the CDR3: TGTGCCAGCAGCTCGGGGGGGCCGTACCAAGAGACCCAGTACTTC.